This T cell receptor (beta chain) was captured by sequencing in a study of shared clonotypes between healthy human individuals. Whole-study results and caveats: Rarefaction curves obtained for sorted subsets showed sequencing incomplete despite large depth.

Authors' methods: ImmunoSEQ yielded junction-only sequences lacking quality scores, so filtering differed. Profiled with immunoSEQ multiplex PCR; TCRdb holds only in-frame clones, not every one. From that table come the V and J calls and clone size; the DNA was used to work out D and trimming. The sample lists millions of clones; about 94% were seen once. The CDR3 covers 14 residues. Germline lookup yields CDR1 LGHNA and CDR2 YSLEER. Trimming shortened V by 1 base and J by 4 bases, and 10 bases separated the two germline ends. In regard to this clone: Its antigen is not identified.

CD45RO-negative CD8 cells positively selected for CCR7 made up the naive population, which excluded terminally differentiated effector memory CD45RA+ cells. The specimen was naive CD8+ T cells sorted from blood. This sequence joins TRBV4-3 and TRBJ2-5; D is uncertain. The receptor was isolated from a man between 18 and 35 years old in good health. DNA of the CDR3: TGCGCCAGCAGCCAAGCCCCTCAGCGAGAGACCCAGTACTTC. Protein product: CASSQAPQRETQYF.